The sequence of this T cell receptor beta chain was determined in a study of prognosis after radiotherapy for stage I lung cancer (dated by TCRdb to the early 2020s). General notes on the study: Around 19 stage I NSCLC patients were enrolled in Nanjing, China, between 2018 and 2019. This study profiled peripheral blood TCR beta repertoires from stage I NSCLC patients before and after stereotactic body radiotherapy and linked the repertoires to distant failure. SBRT was given in 3 to 5 fractions with a biologically effective dose of at least 100 Gy, using image-guided IMRT or VMAT. SBRT was not combined with any concurrent therapy in any patient. All patients were regarded as medically inoperable, because of comorbidities in 11 to 12 patients and refusal of surgery in roughly seven patients. The cohort was made up of about 13 men and about 6 women, with a median age of 74.5 years and an age range of roughly 50 to 85 years. Eleven to twelve patients had adenocarcinoma and 6 or 7 had squamous cell carcinoma as the tumor histology. The study took one blood sample before SBRT and one after SBRT from each of 19 patients and sequenced all 40 or so samples. Among the enrolled patients, fourteen had newly diagnosed primary stage I lung tumors, while 4 or 5 had oligometastatic NSCLC following surgical resection of the primary tumor. Distant metastases were developed by four of the 19 patients after SBRT, at a median of around seven months, whereas no significant progression was observed in the other 15 patients. The full study reports these points: Post-SBRT Shannon entropy and its change from baseline were lower in patients who developed distant metastases; baseline Shannon entropy was not associated with metastases. Whether the expanded TCR clones were tumor-specific was not determined. Differences by metastasis status were reportedly seen in TRBV and TRBJ usage frequencies, involving two V genes at baseline and, after SBRT, nine V genes and two J genes. None of the reported P values were adjusted for multiple comparisons. Limitations of the study included a small cohort and short follow-up, and the study findings need independent validation. After SBRT, the count of unique TCR clones dropped from a median of roughly 9,300 beforehand to several thousand afterward (Wilcoxon paired P=0.011).

No patient had a history of other malignancies or prior chemotherapy or radiotherapy, and all had node-negative disease on CT and PET/CT. At each of the two time points, around 5.7 milliliters of peripheral venous blood were collected into EDTA tubes. Ficoll-Paque Plus density-gradient centrifugation was used to isolate PBMCs. Right after collection, samples were kept at -80 degrees C until analysis. The TCR beta CDR3 region was amplified from genomic DNA by two rounds of multiplex PCR. The first PCR round used primers specific to each TRBV and TRBJ gene, and the primer sequences were filed in Chinese patent CN105087789A. The second PCR round used universal primers. The Roche High Pure PCR Template Preparation Kit was used to extract genomic DNA from frozen PBMCs. Libraries were sequenced paired-end with 151 bp reads on an Illumina HiSeq 3000. The paper's data handling went like this. Raw reads lacking the multiplex PCR primer sequences were removed with CutAdapt. High-quality paired reads were merged into contigs with PEAR. MiXCR assigned TRB V, D and J gene segments to each contig by aligning to reference sequences. To remove sequencing errors, CDR3 sequences were clustered according to base quality and sequence similarity. Diversity was calculated as Shannon entropy divided by the natural log of the number of productive TCR sequences. Clonality was computed as one minus the ratio of Shannon entropy to the natural log of the number of unique clonotypes. Progression-free survival cut-offs for repertoire metrics were chosen using the Youden index of ROC curves, with analyses run in R 3.5.3. TCRdb reprocessing: public reads trimmed at Q25 with fastp, clones called with MiXCR, in-frame beta chains kept. When rows share a CDR3 protein, they turn into one entry using the most common DNA and genes. The V and J calls reflect TCRdb's pipeline rather than the authors' work. In this sample the table shows around 30,000 distinct CDR3 sequences, nearly 35% of which occur a single time. Approximately 16% of the sample is held by the ten biggest clonotypes.

The germline V gene encodes CDR1 MRHNA and CDR2 SNTAGT. From the cysteine through the phenylalanine, the CDR3 covers 12 amino acids. Only the CDR3 part of the read is kept: 36 bases, read in frame from the first base. On this clonotype: Its antigen has not been determined. A far larger clone differs by one base, so this is likely a read error.

This sample comprised PBMCs, obtained before or after stereotactic body radiation therapy (not recorded which). The receptor's source is a donor over 45 with non-small cell lung cancer. In this chain, TRBV6-4 is recombined with TRBJ1-6; no confident D gene assignment can be made. Read as DNA, the sequence is TGTGCCAGCAGTAAGAGAAATTCACACCTCCACTTT. The resulting protein is CASSKRNSHLHF.